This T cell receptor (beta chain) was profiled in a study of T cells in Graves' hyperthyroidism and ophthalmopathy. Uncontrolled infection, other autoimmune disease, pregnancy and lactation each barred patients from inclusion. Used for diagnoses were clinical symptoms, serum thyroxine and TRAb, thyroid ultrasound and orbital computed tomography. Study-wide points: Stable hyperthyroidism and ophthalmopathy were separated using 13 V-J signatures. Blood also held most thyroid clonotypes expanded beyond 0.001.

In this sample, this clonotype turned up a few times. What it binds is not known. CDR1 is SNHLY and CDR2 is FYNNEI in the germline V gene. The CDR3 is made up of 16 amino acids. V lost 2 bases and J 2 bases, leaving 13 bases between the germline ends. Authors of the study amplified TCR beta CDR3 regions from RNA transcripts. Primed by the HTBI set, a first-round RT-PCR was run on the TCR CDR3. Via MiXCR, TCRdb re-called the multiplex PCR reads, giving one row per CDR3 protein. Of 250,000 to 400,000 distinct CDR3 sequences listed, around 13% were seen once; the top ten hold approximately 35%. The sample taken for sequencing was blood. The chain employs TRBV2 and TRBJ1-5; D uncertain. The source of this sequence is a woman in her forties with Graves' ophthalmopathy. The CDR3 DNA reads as TGTGCCAGCAGTGAAAGGGAGGGAGGTGGCAATCAGCCCCAGCATTTT. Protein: CASSEREGGGNQPQHF.